This TCR beta chain was sequenced during a study of Ad26.COV2.S vaccination and SARS-CoV-2 variants. About the study: In the study, Ad26.COV2.S was injected intramuscularly once, or twice 56 days apart.

Concerning this clone itself: The target antigen is unknown.

Stated treatment: around 19 received Ad26.COV2.S at low or high dose, single or two shots; 5 received placebo; per-sample allocation not given. Day 63 after the first injection of vaccine or placebo was the sampling time. Per the germline V gene, CDR1 is GTSNPN and CDR2 is SVGIG (reference sequence). There are 11 residues in the CDR3. With 2 bases removed from V and 8 bases from J, the gap between germline ends came to 7 bases. Measured with immunoSEQ multiplex PCR; TCRdb has only the in-frame clones, and not every one. The repertoire has about 220,000 clones, more than 75% of them found once; the top ten carry around 10%. General study results and limits: Total responses of T cells may have been underestimated by the analyses of TCR breadth and depth. Non-spike TCR breadth was similar in vaccine and placebo recipients. Placebo recipients had lower spike-specific TCR breadth than vaccine recipients.

The gene calls are TRBV30 and TRBJ2-1, with D perhaps TRBD1 (6 bases). The receptor comes from a person between 18 and 59 years old who received the Ad26.COV2.S COVID-19 vaccine or a placebo. Source: peripheral blood, taken in a trial of Ad26.COV2.S vaccine versus placebo. Here the CDR3 DNA reads TGTGCCTGGAGTAGGGGGTATGAGCAGTTCTTC. Residues: CAWSRGYEQFF.